Listed below are T cell receptor beta chains from one sample, sequenced in a study of blood T cell repertoires in COVID-19. TCRdb's table, derived via immunoSEQ multiplex PCR, lists solely in-frame clones and lacks some. The repertoire holds about 81,000 clones, roughly 83% seen once, with under 30% in the top ten. Sequenced material: peripheral blood. Receptors were obtained from a human donor in a cohort sampled during active COVID-19. The CDR3 runs from the conserved cysteine through the conserved F or W. A D gene is named only where the DNA matches it firmly. Size tells how often a clone was seen (once, few, many) or the class of an expanded clone, and some rows leave it out.

>TRBV6-2/TRBV6-3|.|TRBD1|TRBJ2-1
TGTGCCAGCAGTGGGACAGGGTGGGACAATGAGCAGTTCTTC
CASSGTGWDNEQFF
>TRBV19|.|.|TRBJ1-1
TGTGCCAGTAGTCCGCACAGCACTGAAGCTTTCTTT
CASSPHSTEAFF
>TRBV6-5|.|TRBD1|TRBJ2-1
TGTGCCAGCAGTTCAGGACAGGGGTGGAATGAGCAGTTCTTC
CASSSGQGWNEQFF
>TRBV18|once|TRBD1|TRBJ1-2
TGTGCCAGCTCACCCGTACCAGGGGGCCGGGGCTACACCTTC
CASSPVPGGRGYTF
>TRBV5-6|once|TRBD2|TRBJ2-3
TGTGCCAGCAGCCACCCTCCCCGCCAGCGGGGGATAGATACGCAGTATTTT
CASSHPPRQRGIDTQYF
>TRBV27|.|.|TRBJ2-1
TGTGCCAGCAGTCCTCAGCGGCCCCACAGCCCCTATGAGCAGTTCTTC
CASSPQRPHSPYEQFF
>TRBV25-1|.|.|TRBJ1-6
TGTGCCAGCGGAGAACGAGGGAATAATTCACCCCTCCACTTT
CASGERGNNSPLHF
>TRBV19|.|.|TRBJ1-2
TGTGCCAGTAATACCCGCGGCCTTGATGGCTACACCTTC
CASNTRGLDGYTF
>TRBV10-3|.|.|TRBJ1-4
TGTGCCATCAGTGAATCGGGAATAGCAACTAATGAAAAACTGTTTTTT
CAISESGIATNEKLFF
>TRBV18|.|TRBD1|TRBJ1-4
TGTGCCAGCTCACGAGGGACAGATGAAAAACTGTTTTTT
CASSRGTDEKLFF
>TRBV6-2/TRBV6-3|.|.|TRBJ2-7
TGTGCCAGCAGTTACTCTTCGGCGGACTTCTACGAGCAGTACTTC
CASSYSSADFYEQYF
>TRBV9|.|TRBD2|TRBJ2-7
TGTGCCAGCAGCTCCGGACTAGTCTCCTACGAGCAGTACTTC
CASSSGLVSYEQYF
>TRBV5-4|.|TRBD1|TRBJ2-3
TGTGCCAGCAGCCAAACAGGGGGTGGCACAGATACGCAGTATTTT
CASSQTGGGTDTQYF
>TRBV2|.|.|TRBJ2-1
TGTGCCAGCAGTGTCGGCCAGGGGGGCGATGAGCAGTTCTTC
CASSVGQGGDEQFF
>TRBV5-4|.|TRBD2|TRBJ2-3
TGTGCCAGCAGCTTGCCCCCGGGGACTAGCGGGAGGGAGAGCACAGATACGCAGTATTTT
CASSLPPGTSGRESTDTQYF
>TRBV5-6|.|.|TRBJ2-3
TGTGCCAGCAGCTTGAGGAACAGCTTCGATACGCAGTATTTT
CASSLRNSFDTQYF
>TRBV5-5|.|.|TRBJ1-3
TGTGCCAGCAGCTTGGTGTGGGCAGCGGCGTCTGGAAACACCATATATTTT
CASSLVWAAASGNTIYF
>TRBV21-1|.|.|TRBJ2-3
TGTGCCAGCAGCCAGGGAAAAGGGTGTGCAGGGGCAGGACTCACAGATACGCAGTATTTT
CASSQGKGCAGAGLTDTQYF
>TRBV19|.|TRBD1|TRBJ2-7
TGTGCCAGTAGTCCGGGACAGGTCTCCTACGAGCAGTACTTC
CASSPGQVSYEQYF
>TRBV20-1|.|.|TRBJ2-3
TGCAGTGCTAGTGGGGGGGCGCGGGGAGGGACGCAGTATTTT
CSASGGARGGTQYF
>TRBV5-1|.|.|TRBJ2-7
TGCGCCAGCAGCTTGGGAGTGGGAGGCGAGCAGTACTTC
CASSLGVGGEQYF
>TRBV30|.|TRBD1|TRBJ1-2
TGTGCCTGGAGCCCCCCGGGACAGGGGATTCGTGGCTACACCTTC
CAWSPPGQGIRGYTF
>TRBV5-1|.|.|TRBJ2-3
TGCGCCAGCAGCTTGTCACCGGCGGGGACAGATACGCAGTATTTT
CASSLSPAGTDTQYF
>TRBV5-1|.|TRBD2|TRBJ2-7
TGCGCCAGCAGCTTGGGGACTAGCGGGAGTTACGAGCAGTACTTC
CASSLGTSGSYEQYF
>TRBV27|many|.|TRBJ1-3
TGTGCCAGCAGTTTATTAGGGAGCTCTGGAAACACCATATATTTT
CASSLLGSSGNTIYF
>TRBV5-4|.|.|TRBJ2-1
TGTGCCAGCAGCCTCGGGACATCCTACAATGAGCAGTTCTTC
CASSLGTSYNEQFF
>TRBV5-1|.|TRBD1|TRBJ2-1
TGCGCCAGCAGCTTGGGGGACAGGCACCTTTACAATGAGCAGTTCTTC
CASSLGDRHLYNEQFF
>TRBV6-2/TRBV6-3|.|TRBD1|TRBJ2-1
TGTGCCAGCAGTCGGACAGGCTCCTACAATGAGCAGTTCTTC
CASSRTGSYNEQFF
>TRBV4-1|.|.|TRBJ2-7
TGCGCCAGCAGCCATTCAGGAGGGAGTTACTACGAGCAGTACTTC
CASSHSGGSYYEQYF
>TRBV5-6|.|.|TRBJ1-4
TGTGCCAGCAGCACCGGTCCAGGGATTGAAAAACTGTTTTTT
CASSTGPGIEKLFF
>TRBV6-1|.|.|TRBJ1-3
TGTGCCAGCAGTGAAGGGTTCTACTCTGGAAACACCATATATTTT
CASSEGFYSGNTIYF
>TRBV6-2/TRBV6-3|few|TRBD1|TRBJ1-1
TGTGCCAGCAGTTTACAGGGGGCGAACACTGAAGCTTTCTTT
CASSLQGANTEAFF